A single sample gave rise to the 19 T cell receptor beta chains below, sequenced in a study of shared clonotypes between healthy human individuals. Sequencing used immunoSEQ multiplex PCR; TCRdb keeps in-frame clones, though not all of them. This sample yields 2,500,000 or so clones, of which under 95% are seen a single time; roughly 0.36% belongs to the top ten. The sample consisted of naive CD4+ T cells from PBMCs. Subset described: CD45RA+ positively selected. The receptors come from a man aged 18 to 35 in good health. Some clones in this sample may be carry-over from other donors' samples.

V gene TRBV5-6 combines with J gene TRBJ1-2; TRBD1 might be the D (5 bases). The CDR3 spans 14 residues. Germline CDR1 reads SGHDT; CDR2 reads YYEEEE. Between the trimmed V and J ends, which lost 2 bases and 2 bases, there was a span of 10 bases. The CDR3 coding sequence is TGTGCCAGCAGCTTTGTCGGGGGGAACTATGGCTACACCTTC. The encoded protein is CASSFVGGNYGYTF.

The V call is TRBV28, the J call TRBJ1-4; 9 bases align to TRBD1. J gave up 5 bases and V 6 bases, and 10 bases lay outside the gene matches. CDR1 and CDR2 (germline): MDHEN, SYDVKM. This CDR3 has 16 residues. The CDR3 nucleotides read TGTGCCAGCAGACCAACCCCCGGGACAGGGAATGAAAAACTGTTTTTT. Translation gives CASRPTPGTGNEKLFF.

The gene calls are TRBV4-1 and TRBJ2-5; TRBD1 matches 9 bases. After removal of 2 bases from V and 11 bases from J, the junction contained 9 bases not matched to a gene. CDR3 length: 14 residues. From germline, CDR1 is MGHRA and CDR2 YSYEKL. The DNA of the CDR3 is TGCGCCAGCAGCCAACCGGGACAGGGAAAAGAGCAGTACTTC. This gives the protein CASSQPGQGKEQYF.

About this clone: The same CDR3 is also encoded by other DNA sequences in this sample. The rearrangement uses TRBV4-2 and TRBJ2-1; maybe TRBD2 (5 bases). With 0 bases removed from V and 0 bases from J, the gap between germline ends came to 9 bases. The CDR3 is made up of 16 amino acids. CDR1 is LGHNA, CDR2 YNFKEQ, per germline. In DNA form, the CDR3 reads TGTGCCAGCAGCCAAGATTTAGCGAGCTCCTACAATGAGCAGTTCTTC. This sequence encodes CASSQDLASSYNEQFF.

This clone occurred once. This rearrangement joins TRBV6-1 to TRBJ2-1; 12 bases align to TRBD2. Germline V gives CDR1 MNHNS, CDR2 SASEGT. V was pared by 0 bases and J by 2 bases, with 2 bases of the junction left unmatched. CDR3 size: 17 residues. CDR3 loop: CASSEARTSGAYNEQFF. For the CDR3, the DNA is TGTGCCAGCAGTGAAGCGCGGACTAGCGGGGCCTACAATGAGCAGTTCTTC.

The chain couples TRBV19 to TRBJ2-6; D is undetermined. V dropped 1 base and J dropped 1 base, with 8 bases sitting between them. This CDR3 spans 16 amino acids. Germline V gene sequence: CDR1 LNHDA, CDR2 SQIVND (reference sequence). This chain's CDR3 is CASSIARRSGANVLTF. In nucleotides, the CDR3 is TGTGCCAGTAGTATAGCCCGAAGATCTGGGGCCAACGTCCTGACTTTC.

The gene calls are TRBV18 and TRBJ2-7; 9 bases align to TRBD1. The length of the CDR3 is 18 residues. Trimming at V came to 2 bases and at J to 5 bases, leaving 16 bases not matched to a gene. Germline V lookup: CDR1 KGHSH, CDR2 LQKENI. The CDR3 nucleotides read TGTGCCAGCTCACCAAACCTACCGACAGGGGGTACTGGGGACGAGCAGTACTTC. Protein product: CASSPNLPTGGTGDEQYF.

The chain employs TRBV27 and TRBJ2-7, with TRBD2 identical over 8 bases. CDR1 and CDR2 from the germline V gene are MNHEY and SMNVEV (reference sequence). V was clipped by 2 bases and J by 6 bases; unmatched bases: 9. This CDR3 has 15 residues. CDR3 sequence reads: CASSLGRAGGGEQYF. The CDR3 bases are TGTGCCAGCAGTTTAGGTCGGGCGGGGGGCGGCGAGCAGTACTTC.

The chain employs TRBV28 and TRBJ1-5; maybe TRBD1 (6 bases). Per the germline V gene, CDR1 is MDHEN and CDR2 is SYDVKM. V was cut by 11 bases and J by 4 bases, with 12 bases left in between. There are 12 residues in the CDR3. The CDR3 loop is CAARGANQPQHF. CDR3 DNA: TGTGCCGCCAGGGGCGCGAATCAGCCCCAGCATTTT.

The CDR3 spells CASSPRDTHTNEQFF. The CDR3 DNA reads as TGTGCCAGCAGCCCCAGGGACACACACACGAATGAGCAGTTCTTC. This chain links TRBV7-6 with TRBJ2-1; the D gene is possibly TRBD1 (6 bases). CDR1 and CDR2 from the germline V gene are SGHVS and FNYEAQ. This CDR3 is 15 amino acids long. V was cut by 5 bases and J by 7 bases, with 18 bases left in between.

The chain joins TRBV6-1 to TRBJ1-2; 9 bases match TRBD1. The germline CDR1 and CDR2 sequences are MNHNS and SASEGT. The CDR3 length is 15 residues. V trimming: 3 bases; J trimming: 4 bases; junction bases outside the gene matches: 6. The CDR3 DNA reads TGTGCCAGCAGTGAGAGGACAGGGGTAGGCTATGGCTACACCTTC. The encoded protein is CASSERTGVGYGYTF.

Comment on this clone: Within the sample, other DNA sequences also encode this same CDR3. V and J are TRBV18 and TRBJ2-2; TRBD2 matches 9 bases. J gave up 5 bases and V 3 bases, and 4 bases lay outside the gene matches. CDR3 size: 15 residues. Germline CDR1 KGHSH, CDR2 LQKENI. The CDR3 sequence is CASSPRLADTGELFF. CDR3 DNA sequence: TGTGCCAGCTCACCCCGACTAGCGGATACCGGGGAGCTGTTTTTT.

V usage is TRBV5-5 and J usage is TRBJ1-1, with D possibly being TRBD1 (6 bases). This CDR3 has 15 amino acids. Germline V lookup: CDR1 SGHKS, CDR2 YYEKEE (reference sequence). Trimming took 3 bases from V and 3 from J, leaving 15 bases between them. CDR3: CASSWGAYSHTEAFF. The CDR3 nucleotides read TGTGCCAGCAGCTGGGGGGCATACTCACACACTGAAGCTTTCTTT.

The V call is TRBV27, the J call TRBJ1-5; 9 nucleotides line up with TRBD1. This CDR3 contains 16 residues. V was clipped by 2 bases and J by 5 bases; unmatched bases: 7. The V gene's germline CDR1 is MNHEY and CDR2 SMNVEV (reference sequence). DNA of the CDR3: TGTGCCAGCAGTTTAATTGGGGACAGGGAGGATCAGCCCCAGCATTTT. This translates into CASSLIGDREDQPQHF.

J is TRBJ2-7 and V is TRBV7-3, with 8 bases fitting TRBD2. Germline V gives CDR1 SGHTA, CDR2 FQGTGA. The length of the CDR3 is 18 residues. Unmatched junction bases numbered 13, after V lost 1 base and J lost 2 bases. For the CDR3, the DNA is TGTGCCAGCAGCTTAAGGGGTACTGGAGCGGGAGCCGCCTACGAGCAGTACTTC. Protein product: CASSLRGTGAGAAYEQYF.

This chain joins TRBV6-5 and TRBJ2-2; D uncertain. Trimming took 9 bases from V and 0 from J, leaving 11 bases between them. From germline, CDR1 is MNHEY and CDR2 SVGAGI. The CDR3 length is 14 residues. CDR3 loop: CASRDDANTGELFF. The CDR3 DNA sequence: TGTGCCAGTCGTGACGACGCGAACACCGGGGAGCTGTTTTTT.

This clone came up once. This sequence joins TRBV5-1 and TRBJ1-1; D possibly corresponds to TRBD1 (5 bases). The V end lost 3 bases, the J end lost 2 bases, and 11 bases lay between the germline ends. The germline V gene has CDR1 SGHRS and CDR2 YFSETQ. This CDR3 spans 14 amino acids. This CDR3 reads CASSSSGINTEAFF. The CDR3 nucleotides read TGCGCCAGCAGCTCTTCAGGGATTAACACTGAAGCTTTCTTT. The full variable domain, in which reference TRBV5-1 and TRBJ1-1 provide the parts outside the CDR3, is KAGVTQTPRYLIKTRGQQVTLSCSPISGHRSVSWYQQTPGQGLQFLFEYFSETQRNKGNFPGRFSGRQFSNSRSEMNVSTLELGDSALYLCASSSSGINTEAFFGQGTRLTVV.

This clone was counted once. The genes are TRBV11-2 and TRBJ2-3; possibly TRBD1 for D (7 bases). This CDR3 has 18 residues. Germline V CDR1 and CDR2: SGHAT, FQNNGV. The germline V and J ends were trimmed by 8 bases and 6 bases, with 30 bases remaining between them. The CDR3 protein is CASRTGDVWRPEGDTQYF. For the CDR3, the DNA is TGTGCCAGCCGAACAGGGGATGTGTGGCGGCCGGAGGGGGATACGCAGTATTTT.

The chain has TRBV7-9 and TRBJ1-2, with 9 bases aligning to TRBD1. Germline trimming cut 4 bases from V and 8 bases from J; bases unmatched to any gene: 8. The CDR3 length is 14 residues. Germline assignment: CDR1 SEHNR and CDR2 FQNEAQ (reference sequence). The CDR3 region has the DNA TGTGCCAGCAGCTCCGGGACAGGGATGTTGGGCTACACCTTC. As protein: CASSSGTGMLGYTF.